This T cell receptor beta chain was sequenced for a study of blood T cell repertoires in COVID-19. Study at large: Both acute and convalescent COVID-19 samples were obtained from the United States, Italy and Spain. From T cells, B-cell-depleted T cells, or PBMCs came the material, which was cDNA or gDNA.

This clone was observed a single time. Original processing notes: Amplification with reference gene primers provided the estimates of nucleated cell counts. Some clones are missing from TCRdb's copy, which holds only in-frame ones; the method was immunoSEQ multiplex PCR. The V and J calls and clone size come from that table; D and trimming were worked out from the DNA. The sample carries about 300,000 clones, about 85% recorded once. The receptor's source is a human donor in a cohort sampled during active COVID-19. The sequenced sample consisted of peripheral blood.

The CDR3 protein is CASSSVLQGDFSSQYF. DNA for the CDR3: TGCGCCAGCAGTTCAGTACTACAGGGTGACTTTTCCTCGCAGTATTTT. The chain carries TRBV4-1 and TRBJ2-3; possibly TRBD1 for D (6 bases). V shed 6 bases and J shed 10 bases, with 26 bases lying between them. Per germline, CDR1 MGHRA and CDR2 YSYEKL. This CDR3 region has 16 residues.